This TCR beta chain was recovered during a study of T cell clusters in autoimmune cytopenias. TRB was amplified by touch-down multiplex PCR, primer pools A and B combined. Following a re-call of the multiplex PCR reads, TCRdb has one entry per CDR3 protein and lacks DNA. Listed are under 7,000 distinct CDR3 sequences; about 15% falls within the top ten. Germline CDR1 reads LNHNV; CDR2 reads YYDKDF (reference sequence). The CDR3 has 13 residues. This clonotype is identified as medium-sized from frequency. Its specificity is unknown. Roughly 38,000 genome equivalents of blood DNA were amplified for TRB. Points from the study as a whole: Primary autoimmune cytopenia patients appeared to lack physiological T cell clusters present in healthy donors. No cluster-lack signature appeared between secondary cytopenia and chronic lymphocytic leukemia patients, apparently due to lymphoma masking.

These data also formed part of another study, on T cell repertoires in aging, cancer and after chemotherapy.

Sequences were obtained from peripheral blood. The TCR originated in a human donor in good health. This chain links TRBV15 with TRBJ2-7; checking the TCRdb D call of TRBD2 is not possible without DNA. CDR3 amino acids: CATSRASGYEQYF.